The T cell receptor beta chain under discussion was sequenced for a study of low-dose radiotherapy and immunotherapy resistance in tumors. Study-wide context: Administration of intravenous cyclophosphamide at 200 mg/m2 took place every two weeks, one day before radiation and immunotherapy. Patients' oral aspirin dose was 300 mg daily across four cycles from cycle 1 day 1.

This clonotype was counted only a few times. Alpha and beta chains were covered, as first-strand cDNA relied on TRAV- and TRBV-specific primers. The TCRs were subjected to amplification over approximately 20 PCR cycles employing a constant-region primer in conjunction with a V-primer adapter. TCRdb re-derived calls from the reads in MiXCR, one entry per CDR3 protein. Among roughly 40,000 distinct CDR3 sequences listed, 20% to 25% were seen once. The time point is: after trial treatment. This sample's treatment: LDRT plus nivolumab, ipilimumab, low-dose cyclophosphamide and aspirin (RACIN trial). Along with nivolumab and ipilimumab, donors received aspirin, low-dose cyclophosphamide and low-dose radiotherapy. The CDR3 spans 17 residues. V was clipped by 0 bases and J by 6 bases; unmatched bases: 9. Per the germline V gene, CDR1 is SGHAT and CDR2 is FQNNGV.

The sequence was collected from a male donor with prostate cancer. The sequences come from PBMCs, collected after low-dose radiotherapy plus immunotherapy. The V gene is TRBV11-2, the J gene TRBJ1-4; TRBD1 matches at 8 bases. The CDR3 loop is CASSLEDPYRGDEKLFF. The DNA of the CDR3 is TGTGCCAGCAGCTTAGAAGACCCTTACAGGGGGGATGAAAAACTGTTTTTT.